This TCR beta chain emerged from a study of blood T cell repertoires in COVID-19. Study information: Donors in the United States, Italy and Spain gave samples during acute or convalescent COVID-19. The cDNA or gDNA used as material had been derived from T cells, B-cell-depleted T cells, or PBMCs.

Germline CDR1 MDHEN, CDR2 SYDVKM. The CDR3 is 14 residues long. With 10 bases removed from V and 0 bases from J, the gap between germline ends came to 13 bases. Authors' processing steps: Nucleated cell counts were estimated from reference gene primer amplification. The method was immunoSEQ multiplex PCR; TCRdb's version includes in-frame clones alone and lacks a portion of them. From that table come the V and J calls and clone size; the DNA was used to work out D and trimming. The table lists tens of thousands of clones, 70% to 80% of them singletons. The V call is TRBV28, the J call TRBJ1-5, with unresolved D. What was sequenced was peripheral blood. This clonotype was obtained from a human donor in a cohort sampled during active COVID-19. This CDR3 is CATRLLNSNQPQHF. In DNA, the CDR3 is TGTGCCACTCGACTCCTGAATAGCAATCAGCCCCAGCATTTT.